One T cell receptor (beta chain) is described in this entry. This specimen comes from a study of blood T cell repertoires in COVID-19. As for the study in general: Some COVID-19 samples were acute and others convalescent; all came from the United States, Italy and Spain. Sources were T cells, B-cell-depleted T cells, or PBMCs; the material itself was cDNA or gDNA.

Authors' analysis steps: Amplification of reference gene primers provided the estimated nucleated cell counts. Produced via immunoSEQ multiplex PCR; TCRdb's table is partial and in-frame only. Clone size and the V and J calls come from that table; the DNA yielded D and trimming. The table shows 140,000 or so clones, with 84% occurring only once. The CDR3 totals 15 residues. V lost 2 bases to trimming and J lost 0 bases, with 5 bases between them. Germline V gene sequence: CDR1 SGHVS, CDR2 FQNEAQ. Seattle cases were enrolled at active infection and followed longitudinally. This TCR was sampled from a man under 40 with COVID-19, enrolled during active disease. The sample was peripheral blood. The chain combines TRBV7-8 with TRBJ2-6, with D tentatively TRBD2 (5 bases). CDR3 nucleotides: TGTGCCAGCAGCTTACGGGGCTCTGGGGCCAACGTCCTGACTTTC. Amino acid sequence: CASSLRGSGANVLTF.